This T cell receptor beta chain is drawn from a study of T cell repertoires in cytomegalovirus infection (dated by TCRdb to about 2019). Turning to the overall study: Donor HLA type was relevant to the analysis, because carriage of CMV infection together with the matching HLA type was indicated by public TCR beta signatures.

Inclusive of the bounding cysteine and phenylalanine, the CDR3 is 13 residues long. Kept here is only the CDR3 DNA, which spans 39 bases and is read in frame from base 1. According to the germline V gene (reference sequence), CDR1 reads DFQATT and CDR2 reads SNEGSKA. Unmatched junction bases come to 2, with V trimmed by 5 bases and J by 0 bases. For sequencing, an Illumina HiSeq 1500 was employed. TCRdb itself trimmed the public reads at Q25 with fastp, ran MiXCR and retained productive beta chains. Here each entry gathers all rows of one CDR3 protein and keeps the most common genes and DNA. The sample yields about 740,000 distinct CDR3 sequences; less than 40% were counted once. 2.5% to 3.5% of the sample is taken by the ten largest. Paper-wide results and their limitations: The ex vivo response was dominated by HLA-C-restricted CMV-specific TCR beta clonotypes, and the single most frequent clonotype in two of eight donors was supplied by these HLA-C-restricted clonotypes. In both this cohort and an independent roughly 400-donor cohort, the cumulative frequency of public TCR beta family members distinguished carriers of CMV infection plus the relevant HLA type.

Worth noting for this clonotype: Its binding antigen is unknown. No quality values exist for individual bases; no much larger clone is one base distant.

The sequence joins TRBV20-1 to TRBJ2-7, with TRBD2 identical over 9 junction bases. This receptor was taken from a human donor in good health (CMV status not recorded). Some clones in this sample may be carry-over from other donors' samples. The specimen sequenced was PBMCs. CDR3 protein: CSAGLASSYEQYF. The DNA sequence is TGCAGTGCTGGACTAGCGAGCTCCTACGAGCAGTACTTC.